A selection of T cell receptor beta chains follows, all from one sample in a study of T cell responses to AZD1222 COVID-19 vaccine. Only in-frame clones appear in the TCRdb table, and some are missing; sequencing was by immunoSEQ multiplex PCR. The repertoire includes 90,000 to 150,000 clones, 70% to 90% of them detected once, and 7.5% to 9.5% sits in the top ten. Specimen: peripheral blood, collected on day 0 of AZD1222 vaccination. The origin of the receptors is an adult in good health. Both conserved end residues are part of each CDR3. Fields, in order: V gene, J gene, clone size, D gene, CDR3 protein, CDR3 DNA. The D gene is left open where the match is weak. Part of the rows lack a size; the others show once, few, many or a class for expanded clones.

TRBV28,TRBJ1-1,.,.,CASAPPPADEAFF,TGTGCCAGCGCGCCTCCGCCGGCAGATGAAGCTTTCTTT
TRBV18,TRBJ1-4,.,TRBD1,CASSPRGTGANEKLFF,TGTGCCAGCTCACCACGGGGGACAGGGGCAAATGAAAAACTGTTTTTT
TRBV3-1/TRBV3-2,TRBJ2-7,.,.,CASSLGRLTYEQYF,TGTGCCAGCAGCCTGGGACGGCTAACCTACGAGCAGTACTTC
TRBV30,TRBJ1-1,.,.,CAWSRGEAFF,TGTGCCTGGAGTAGAGGTGAAGCTTTCTTT
TRBV5-4,TRBJ2-1,once,TRBD2,CASSFGTSGYNEQFF,TGTGCCAGCAGCTTTGGGACTAGCGGCTACAATGAGCAGTTCTTC
TRBV27,TRBJ1-5,.,.,CASSLTGSWRVNQPQHF,TGTGCCAGCAGTTTAACGGGTTCGTGGAGGGTGAATCAGCCCCAGCATTTT
TRBV2,TRBJ2-2,.,.,CASTIQGNTGELFF,TGTGCCAGTACAATACAGGGGAACACCGGGGAGCTGTTTTTT
TRBV28,TRBJ1-3,.,.,CASTARSSGNTIYF,TGTGCCAGCACCGCACGGAGCTCTGGAAACACCATATATTTT
TRBV2,TRBJ1-2,.,TRBD1,CASSEWTGTRGYTF,TGTGCCAGCAGTGAATGGACAGGGACCCGGGGCTACACCTTC
TRBV29-1,TRBJ2-3,few,TRBD2,CSVVGGASDTQYF,TGCAGCGTGGTCGGGGGGGCCTCAGATACGCAGTATTTT
TRBV19,TRBJ2-2,.,.,CASSKDNPRRAGELFF,TGTGCCAGTAGTAAGGACAACCCCCGCCGAGCCGGGGAGCTGTTTTTT
TRBV3-1/TRBV3-2,TRBJ1-3,.,.,CASSQSSLPSSGNTIYF,TGTGCCAGCAGCCAATCAAGCCTCCCCAGCTCTGGAAACACCATATATTTT
TRBV7-3,TRBJ2-6,once,TRBD2,CASSPWTSAGANVLTF,TGTGCCAGCAGCCCCTGGACTAGCGCTGGGGCCAACGTCCTGACTTTC
TRBV6-1,TRBJ2-5,.,.,CASSEVGYLETQYF,TGTGCCAGCAGTGAAGTGGGGTATCTGGAGACCCAGTACTTC
TRBV28,TRBJ1-2,.,TRBD1,CASSLRGGWGDGYTF,TGTGCCAGCTCCCTCCGAGGGGGCTGGGGTGATGGCTACACCTTC
TRBV5-1,TRBJ1-2,.,.,CASSWELPDYGYTF,TGCGCCAGCAGCTGGGAGCTACCGGACTATGGCTACACCTTC
TRBV24-1,TRBJ2-7,.,TRBD2,CATSDVTSGRYEQYF,TGTGCCACCAGTGATGTAACTAGCGGGAGGTACGAGCAGTACTTC
TRBV18,TRBJ1-2,.,TRBD1,CASSPPSTGVGYGYTF,TGTGCCAGCTCACCACCGTCCACAGGGGTGGGCTATGGCTACACCTTC
TRBV14,TRBJ2-1,.,.,CASSPGDSDSYNEQFF,TGTGCCAGCAGCCCGGGGGACAGTGACTCCTACAATGAGCAGTTCTTC
TRBV6-2/TRBV6-3,TRBJ2-5,.,.,CASSYRGLGFGQETQYF,TGTGCCAGCAGTTACCGTGGCCTTGGGTTCGGGCAAGAGACCCAGTACTTC
TRBV5-1,TRBJ2-7,.,TRBD1,CASSPGQGSDEQYF,TGCGCCAGCAGCCCAGGACAGGGGTCGGACGAGCAGTACTTC
TRBV4-2,TRBJ1-2,few,TRBD1,CASSQSGTGYGYTF,TGTGCCAGCAGCCAATCCGGGACAGGGTATGGCTACACCTTC
TRBV28,TRBJ2-5,.,TRBD2,CASSFVRLAGEEETQYF,TGTGCCAGCAGTTTCGTCCGACTAGCGGGAGAAGAAGAGACCCAGTACTTC
TRBV30,TRBJ2-1,.,.,CAWSGRHEQFF,TGTGCCTGGAGCGGTAGACATGAGCAGTTCTTC
TRBV11-2,TRBJ2-5,.,.,CASSLGYQETQYF,TGTGCCAGCAGCTTAGGATACCAAGAGACCCAGTACTTC
TRBV12-5,TRBJ2-7,.,.,CASALGDGSYEQYF,TGTGCTAGTGCCCTAGGGGACGGATCCTACGAGCAGTACTTC
TRBV4-1,TRBJ2-5,once,.,CASSRTPPGGDQETQYF,TGCGCCAGCAGCCGCACTCCCCCCGGTGGAGATCAAGAGACCCAGTACTTC
TRBV19,TRBJ2-3,once,.,CASSMDSTDTQYF,TGTGCCAGTAGTATGGATAGCACAGATACGCAGTATTTT
TRBV5-6,TRBJ1-3,few,TRBD1,CASSLETGVGNTIYF,TGTGCCAGCAGCTTGGAGACAGGGGTTGGAAACACCATATATTTT